This is a list of T cell receptor beta chains from one sample in a study of cytomegalovirus exposure and HLA in healthy donors. Produced via immunoSEQ multiplex PCR; TCRdb's table is partial and in-frame only. The sample records approximately 260,000 clones, approximately 86% being singletons. Sequencing was carried out using PBMCs. These receptors originate from a woman between 18 and 30 years old in good health and CMV-seronegative. The CDR3 runs from the conserved cysteine through the conserved F or W. The D gene is left open where the match is weak.

CDR3 DNA	CDR3 protein	V gene	J gene	D gene
TGCGCCAGCAGCCTCGGGACAGGGTGGGGGGAGACCCAGTACTTC	CASSLGTGWGETQYF	TRBV5-1	TRBJ2-5	TRBD1
TGTGCCAGTTCAGGACTTTTTAGCTCTGGAAACACCATATATTTT	CASSGLFSSGNTIYF	TRBV6-1	TRBJ1-3	.
TGTGCCAGTACCTTCGATCAGTTTAATTCACCCCTCCACTTT	CASTFDQFNSPLHF	TRBV19	TRBJ1-6	.
TGTGCCAGCAGTCCCAGACAGGGGTCCCAAGAGACCCAGTACTTC	CASSPRQGSQETQYF	TRBV6-5	TRBJ2-5	TRBD1
TGTGCCAGCTCACCAGCGGCCGGGACAGCCTACGAGCAGTACTTC	CASSPAAGTAYEQYF	TRBV18	TRBJ2-7	TRBD1
TGTGCCAGTAGTATAGTGCCAGGTCCTCAGCCCCAGCATTTT	CASSIVPGPQPQHF	TRBV19	TRBJ1-5	.
TGTGCCAGCAGCCTGGGACTCTACAATGAGCAGTTCTTC	CASSLGLYNEQFF	TRBV7-6	TRBJ2-1	.
TGTGCCAGCAGTTACCCCCCCTCCAGGAGCAATCAGCCCCAGCATTTT	CASSYPPSRSNQPQHF	TRBV6-5	TRBJ1-5	.
TGTGCCAGCGGGAGCGGGCTATACACTGAAGCTTTCTTT	CASGSGLYTEAFF	TRBV6-5	TRBJ1-1	.
TGTGCCAGCAGCCTCGAGGAGCGGGAGCGGGTAGATACGCAGTATTTT	CASSLEERERVDTQYF	TRBV7-6	TRBJ2-3	TRBD2
TGTGCCAGCAGCCCCCGGTTACTAGCGGGGCCTTGGGGGCAAGAGACCCAGTACTTC	CASSPRLLAGPWGQETQYF	TRBV7-6	TRBJ2-5	TRBD2
TGTGCCAGCAGTTTACGACTGACGAACACTGAAGCTTTCTTT	CASSLRLTNTEAFF	TRBV27	TRBJ1-1	.
TGTGCCAGCAGTGAAGATAGCGGGGTTCCATACAATGAGCAGTTCTTC	CASSEDSGVPYNEQFF	TRBV2	TRBJ2-1	TRBD2
TGTGCCAGCAGACTGCCCGGGACAGGGGGCTCCGATTCACCCCTCCACTTT	CASRLPGTGGSDSPLHF	TRBV28	TRBJ1-6	TRBD1
TGTGCCAGCAATCCCCCCGGGACAGGGAGCGGAAACACCATATATTTT	CASNPPGTGSGNTIYF	TRBV28	TRBJ1-3	TRBD1
TGTGCCAGCAGTGATGCACAGGCCTACGAGCAGTACTTC	CASSDAQAYEQYF	TRBV2	TRBJ2-7	.